This entry is about one TCR beta chain. V dropped 5 bases and J dropped 1 base, with 9 bases sitting between them. This CDR3 has 14 amino acids. Germline CDR1 KGHSH, CDR2 LQKENI. Produced via immunoSEQ multiplex PCR; TCRdb's table is partial and in-frame only. The sample records tens of thousands of clones, around 93% being singletons. The data were obtained in a study of T cell changes during pregnancy in multiple sclerosis. The clonotype comes from a female donor with multiple sclerosis, enrolled in a pregnancy study. The sequencing here drew on CD4+ T cells from peripheral blood mononuclear cells, taken after pregnancy. The rearrangement joins TRBV18 to TRBJ1-5, with D perhaps matching TRBD1 (5 bases). This CDR3 reads CASSGGVSNQPQHF. The CDR3 nucleotides read TGTGCCAGCTCAGGGGGGGTGAGCAATCAGCCCCAGCATTTT.